The clone carrying this T cell receptor beta chain was seen only a few times. The target antigen is unknown. This record comes from a study of T cell repertoires in cytomegalovirus infection. As for the study in general: Recently identified HLA-C-restricted CMV epitopes and well-studied HLA-B-restricted CMV epitopes were used by the study. CMV infection plus the matching HLA type was flagged by public TCR beta signatures. Study-wide findings and caveats: Public TCR beta family frequency separated CMV-and-HLA carriers, including in an independent cohort. HLA-C-restricted CMV clonotypes gave the most frequent clonotype in two of eight donors.

One entry per CDR3 protein, called by TCRdb with MiXCR from the reads. The sample has 700,000 to 900,000 distinct CDR3 sequences; about 27% are singletons. Germline CDR1 MNHEY, CDR2 SVGEGT. The CDR3 runs to 12 residues. Trimming removed 8 bases at V and 4 bases at J, with 9 bases between. The clonotype comes from a human donor in good health (CMV status not recorded). Some clones in this sample may be carry-over from other donors' samples. The chain employs TRBV6-2 or TRBV6-3 and TRBJ1-3, with D hard to call. This sample comprised cultured CD8+ T cells from PBMCs, obtained from culture after CMV antigen stimulation. CDR3 sequence: CASDIPGNTIYF. CDR3 DNA: TGTGCCAGCGACATCCCCGGAAACACCATATATTTT.